This T cell receptor (beta chain) was observed in a study of blood T cell repertoires in COVID-19. Looking at the study overall: The analysed material was cDNA or gDNA that came from T cells, B-cell-depleted T cells, or PBMCs.

The germline V gene encodes CDR1 MNHEY and CDR2 SVGAGI. CDR3 length equals 15 residues. With 6 bases clipped from V and 7 bases from J, the junction kept 9 bases outside the gene matches. The table came from immunoSEQ multiplex PCR; TCRdb's copy has only in-frame clones and leaves some out. In the table there are 200,000 to 250,000 clones, 83% of which are singletons. The specimen sequenced was peripheral blood. This receptor was obtained from a man between 45 and 60 years old with active or convalescent COVID-19. The rearrangement uses TRBV6-5 and TRBJ1-4; the match to TRBD1 covers 9 bases. This chain's CDR3 is CASRGTGGRGEKLFF. CDR3 bases: TGTGCCAGCAGGGGCACAGGGGGCCGGGGTGAAAAACTGTTTTTT.